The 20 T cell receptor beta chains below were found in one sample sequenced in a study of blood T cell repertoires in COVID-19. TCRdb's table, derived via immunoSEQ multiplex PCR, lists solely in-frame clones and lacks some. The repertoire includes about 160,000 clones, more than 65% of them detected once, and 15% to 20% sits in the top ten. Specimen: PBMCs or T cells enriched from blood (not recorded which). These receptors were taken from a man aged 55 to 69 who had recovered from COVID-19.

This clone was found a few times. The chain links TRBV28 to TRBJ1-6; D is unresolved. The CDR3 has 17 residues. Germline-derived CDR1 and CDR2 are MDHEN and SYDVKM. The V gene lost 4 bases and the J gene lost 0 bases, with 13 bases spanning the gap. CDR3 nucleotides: TGTGCCAGCAGTTATGAGAACCCGAGCTCCTATAATTCACCCCTCCACTTT. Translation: CASSYENPSSYNSPLHF.

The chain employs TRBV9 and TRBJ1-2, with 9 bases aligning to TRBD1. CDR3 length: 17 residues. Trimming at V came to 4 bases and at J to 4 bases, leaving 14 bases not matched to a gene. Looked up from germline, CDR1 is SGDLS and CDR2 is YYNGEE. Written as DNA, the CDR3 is TGTGCCAGCAGCCTAAGTCCCGGGACAGGGTCGGGCTATGGCTACACCTTC. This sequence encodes CASSLSPGTGSGYGYTF.

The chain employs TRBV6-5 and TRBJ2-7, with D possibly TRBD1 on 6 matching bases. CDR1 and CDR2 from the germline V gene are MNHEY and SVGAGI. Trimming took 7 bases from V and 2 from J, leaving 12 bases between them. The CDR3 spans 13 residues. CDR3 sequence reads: CASIKGGTYEQYF. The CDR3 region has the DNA TGTGCCAGCATAAAAGGGGGAACCTACGAGCAGTACTTC.

The CDR3 DNA sequence: TGTGCCATCAGTGAGTCGGGGGGGAGTGGGCGGAATTCACCCCTCCACTTT. Amino acids: CAISESGGSGRNSPLHF. The rearrangement links TRBV10-3 to TRBJ1-6; TRBD1 might be the D (5 bases). The germline CDR1 and CDR2 sequences are ENHRY and SYGVKD. This CDR3 region has 17 residues. The V end was cut by 0 bases, the J end by 7 bases, with 16 bases between.

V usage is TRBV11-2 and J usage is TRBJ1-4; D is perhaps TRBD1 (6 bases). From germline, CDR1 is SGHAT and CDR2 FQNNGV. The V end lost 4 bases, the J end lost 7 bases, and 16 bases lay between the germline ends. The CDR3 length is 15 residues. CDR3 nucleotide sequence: TGTGCCAGCAGCTCAGGACAGACGCGAGTTGAAAAACTGTTTTTT. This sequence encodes CASSSGQTRVEKLFF.

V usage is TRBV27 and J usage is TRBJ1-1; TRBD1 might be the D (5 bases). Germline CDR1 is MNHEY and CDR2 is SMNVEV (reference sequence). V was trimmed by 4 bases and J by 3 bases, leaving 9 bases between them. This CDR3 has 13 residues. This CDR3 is CASSSGAHTEAFF. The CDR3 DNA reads TGTGCCAGCAGTTCTGGGGCGCACACTGAAGCTTTCTTT.

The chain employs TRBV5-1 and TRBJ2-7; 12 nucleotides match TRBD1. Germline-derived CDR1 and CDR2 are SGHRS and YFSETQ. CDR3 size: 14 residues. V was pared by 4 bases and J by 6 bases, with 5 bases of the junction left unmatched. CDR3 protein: CASSAGQGAVEQYF. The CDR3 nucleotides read TGCGCCAGCAGCGCGGGACAGGGGGCAGTCGAGCAGTACTTC.

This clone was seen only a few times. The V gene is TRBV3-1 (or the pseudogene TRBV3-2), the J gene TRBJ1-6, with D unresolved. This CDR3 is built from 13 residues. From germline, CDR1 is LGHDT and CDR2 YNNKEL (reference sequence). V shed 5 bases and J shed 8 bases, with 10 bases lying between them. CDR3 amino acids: CASSSGLYSPLHF. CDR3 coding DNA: TGTGCCAGCAGCAGTGGCCTTTATTCACCCCTCCACTTT.

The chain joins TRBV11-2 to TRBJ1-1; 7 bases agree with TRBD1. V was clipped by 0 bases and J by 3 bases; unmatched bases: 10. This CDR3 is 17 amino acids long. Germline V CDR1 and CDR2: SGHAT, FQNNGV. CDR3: CASSLDPGTVAYTEAFF. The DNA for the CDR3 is TGTGCCAGCAGCTTAGACCCGGGGACAGTAGCTTACACTGAAGCTTTCTTT.

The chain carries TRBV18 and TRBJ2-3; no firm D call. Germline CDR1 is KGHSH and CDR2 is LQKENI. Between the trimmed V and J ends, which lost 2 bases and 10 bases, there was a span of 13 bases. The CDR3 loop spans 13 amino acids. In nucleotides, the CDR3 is TGTGCCAGCTCACCATCCTCGCGTGATGCGCAGTATTTT. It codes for CASSPSSRDAQYF.

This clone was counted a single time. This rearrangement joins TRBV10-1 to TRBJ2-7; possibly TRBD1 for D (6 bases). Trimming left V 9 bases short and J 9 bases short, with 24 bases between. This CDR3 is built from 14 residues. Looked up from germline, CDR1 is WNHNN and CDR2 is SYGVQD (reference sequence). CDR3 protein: CARLTGPLSRWQYF. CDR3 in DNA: TGCGCCAGATTGACAGGTCCCCTCTCTCGGTGGCAGTACTTC.

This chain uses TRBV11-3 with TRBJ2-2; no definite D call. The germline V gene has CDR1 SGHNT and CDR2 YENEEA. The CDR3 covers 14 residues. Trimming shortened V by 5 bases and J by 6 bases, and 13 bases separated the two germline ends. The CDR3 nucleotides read TGTGCCAGCAGCCTACAACCCCAGGCCGGGGAGCTGTTTTTT. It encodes CASSLQPQAGELFF.

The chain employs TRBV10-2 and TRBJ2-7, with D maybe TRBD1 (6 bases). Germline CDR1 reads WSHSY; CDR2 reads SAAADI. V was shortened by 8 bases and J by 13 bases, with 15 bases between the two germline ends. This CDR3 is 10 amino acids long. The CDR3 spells CASSSRGLYF. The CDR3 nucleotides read TGCGCCAGCTCATCAAGGGGGTTATACTTC.

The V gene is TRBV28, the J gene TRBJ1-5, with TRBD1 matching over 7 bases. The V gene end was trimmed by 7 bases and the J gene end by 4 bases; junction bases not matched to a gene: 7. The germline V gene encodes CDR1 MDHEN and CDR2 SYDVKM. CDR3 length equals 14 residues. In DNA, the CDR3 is TGTGCCAGCAATCACCGGGACAGTAATCAGCCCCAGCATTTT. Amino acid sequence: CASNHRDSNQPQHF.

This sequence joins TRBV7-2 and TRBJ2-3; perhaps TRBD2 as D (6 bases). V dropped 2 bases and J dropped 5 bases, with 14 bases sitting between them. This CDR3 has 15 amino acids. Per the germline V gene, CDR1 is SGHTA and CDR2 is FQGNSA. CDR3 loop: CASSLSTSRGDTQYF. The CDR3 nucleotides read TGTGCCAGCAGCTTAAGCACTAGCCGAGGAGATACGCAGTATTTT.

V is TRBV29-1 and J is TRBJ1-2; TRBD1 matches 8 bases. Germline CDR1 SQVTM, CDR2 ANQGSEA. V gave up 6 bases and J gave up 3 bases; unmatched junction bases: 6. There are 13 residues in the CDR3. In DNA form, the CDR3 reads TGCAGCGTGGGGGCAGGGGGCCACTATGGCTACACCTTC. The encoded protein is CSVGAGGHYGYTF.

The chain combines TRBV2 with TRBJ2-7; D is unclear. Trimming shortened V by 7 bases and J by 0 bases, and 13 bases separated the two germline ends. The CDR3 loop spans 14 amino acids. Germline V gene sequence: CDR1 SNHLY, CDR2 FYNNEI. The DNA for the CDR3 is TGTGCCAGCACAGCCACTTGGAGCTCCTACGAGCAGTACTTC. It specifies CASTATWSSYEQYF.

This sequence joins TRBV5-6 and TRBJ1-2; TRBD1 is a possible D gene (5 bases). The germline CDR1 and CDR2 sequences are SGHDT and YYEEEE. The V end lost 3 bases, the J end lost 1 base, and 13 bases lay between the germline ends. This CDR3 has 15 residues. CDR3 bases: TGTGCCAGCAGCTCCCAGGGAGGGCATAACTATGGCTACACCTTC. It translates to CASSSQGGHNYGYTF.

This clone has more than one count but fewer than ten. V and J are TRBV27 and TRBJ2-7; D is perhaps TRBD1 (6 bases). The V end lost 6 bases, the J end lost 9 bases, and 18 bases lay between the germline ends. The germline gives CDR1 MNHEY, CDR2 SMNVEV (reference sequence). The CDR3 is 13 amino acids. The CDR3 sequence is CASRPQGPLGQYF. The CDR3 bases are TGTGCCAGCAGACCACAGGGTCCCCTCGGGCAGTACTTC.

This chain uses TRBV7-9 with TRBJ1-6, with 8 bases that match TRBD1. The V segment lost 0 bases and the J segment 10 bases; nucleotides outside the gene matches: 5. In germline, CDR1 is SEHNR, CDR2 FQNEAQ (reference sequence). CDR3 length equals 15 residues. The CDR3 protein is CASSLAWDRNSPLHF. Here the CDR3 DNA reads TGTGCCAGCAGCTTAGCGTGGGACAGGAACTCACCCCTCCACTTT.